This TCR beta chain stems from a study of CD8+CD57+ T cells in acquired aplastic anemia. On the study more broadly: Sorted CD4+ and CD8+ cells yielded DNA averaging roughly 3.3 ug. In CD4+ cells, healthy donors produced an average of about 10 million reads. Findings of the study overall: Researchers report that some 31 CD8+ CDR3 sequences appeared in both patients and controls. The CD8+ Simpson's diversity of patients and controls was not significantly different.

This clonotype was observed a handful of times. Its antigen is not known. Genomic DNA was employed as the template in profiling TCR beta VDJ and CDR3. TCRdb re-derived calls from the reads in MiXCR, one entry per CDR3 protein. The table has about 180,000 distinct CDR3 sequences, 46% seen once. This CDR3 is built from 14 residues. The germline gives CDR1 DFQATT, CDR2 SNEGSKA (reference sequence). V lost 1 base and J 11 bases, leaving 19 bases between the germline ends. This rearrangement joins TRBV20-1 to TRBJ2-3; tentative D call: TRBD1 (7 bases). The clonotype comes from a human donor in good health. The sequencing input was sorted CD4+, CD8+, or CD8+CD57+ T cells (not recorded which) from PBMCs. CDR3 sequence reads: CSARGAGGTVQQYF. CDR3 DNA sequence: TGCAGTGCTAGAGGGGCCGGCGGGACAGTCCAGCAGTATTTT.